The entry below describes one T cell receptor (beta chain). Its target is unknown. This sample stems from a study of cytomegalovirus exposure and HLA in healthy donors. Overall study context: Researchers previously reported finding roughly 120 million unique TCR beta sequences from about 179 million T cells.

Primers included in the PCR were 60 Vbeta and 13 Jbeta primers. Sequencing was performed with immunoSEQ multiplex PCR; in TCRdb, only in-frame clones are kept and a portion is missing. The sample lists some 150,000 clones, about four fifths occurring once. Study-wide points: CMV serostatus alone was available as immune exposure information.

The trim removed 5 bases at V and 4 bases at J, leaving 7 bases unmatched. CDR3 length: 15 residues. CDR1 and CDR2 (germline): LGHNT, FRNRAP. The V call is TRBV12-5, the J call TRBJ2-1; 8 bases map to TRBD1. Sequenced: PBMCs. This clonotype originated in a man in his fifties or sixties in good health and CMV-seropositive. The CDR3 DNA reads TGTGCTAGTGGTACCGGGACAGGAAAGTACAATGAGCAGTTCTTC. This gives the protein CASGTGTGKYNEQFF.